This is a list of T cell receptor beta chains from one sample in a study of T-cell reconstitution after alpha-beta-depleted transplantation in children. TCRdb used MiXCR to reprocess the PCR reads, holding one entry per CDR3 protein. The repertoire has about 200,000 distinct CDR3 sequences, 5.5% to 7% of them found once; the top ten carry about 5.9%. The sequenced sample was PBMCs, obtained before TCRalphabeta/CD19-depleted stem cell transplant. These receptor sequences come from a boy aged 2 to 10 with acute lymphoblastic leukemia, due to receive a stem cell transplant. CDR3s include the opening cysteine and the closing phenylalanine or tryptophan. A D gene is named only where the DNA matches it firmly. Not every row has a clone size; where given, it reads once, few, many or a size class.

abundance	d_gene	v_gene	j_gene	CDR3nt	CDR3aa
NA	NA	TRBV19	TRBJ2-2	TGTGCCAGTAGTATCCCTGCGGCTAACACCGGGGAGCTGTTTTTT	CASSIPAANTGELFF
few	NA	TRBV30	TRBJ2-7	TGTGCCTGGAGTGCGTCAGTATACGAGCAGTACTTC	CAWSASVYEQYF
many	NA	TRBV7-2	TRBJ1-6	TGTGCCAGCAGCTTATCCATAAGCTATAATTCACCCCTCCACTTT	CASSLSISYNSPLHF
many	NA	TRBV11-2	TRBJ2-5	TGTGCCAGCACCAGGGACTACCAAGAGACCCAGTACTTC	CASTRDYQETQYF
few	NA	TRBV10-3	TRBJ2-7	TGTGCCTCCATAGGGGAATCCTACGAGCAGTACTTC	CASIGESYEQYF
NA	NA	TRBV3-1	TRBJ2-7	TGTGCCAGCAGCCAAGTGCACAGGGATCCCTACGAGCAGTACTTC	CASSQVHRDPYEQYF
NA	TRBD1	TRBV7-9	TRBJ1-4	TGTGCCAGCAGCCCCGGGACAGCTAATGAAAAACTGTTTTTT	CASSPGTANEKLFF
many	NA	TRBV5-1	TRBJ2-7	TGCGCCAGCAGCCTCGGTTGGACCTACGAGCAGTACTTC	CASSLGWTYEQYF
many	NA	TRBV11-3	TRBJ2-7	TGTGCCAGCAGCCTCATATCGTTGTACGAGCAGTACTTC	CASSLISLYEQYF
many	TRBD2	TRBV6-5	TRBJ2-3	TGTGCCAGCAGTTACGGGAGGGTCCAGCGCACAGATACGCAGTATTTT	CASSYGRVQRTDTQYF